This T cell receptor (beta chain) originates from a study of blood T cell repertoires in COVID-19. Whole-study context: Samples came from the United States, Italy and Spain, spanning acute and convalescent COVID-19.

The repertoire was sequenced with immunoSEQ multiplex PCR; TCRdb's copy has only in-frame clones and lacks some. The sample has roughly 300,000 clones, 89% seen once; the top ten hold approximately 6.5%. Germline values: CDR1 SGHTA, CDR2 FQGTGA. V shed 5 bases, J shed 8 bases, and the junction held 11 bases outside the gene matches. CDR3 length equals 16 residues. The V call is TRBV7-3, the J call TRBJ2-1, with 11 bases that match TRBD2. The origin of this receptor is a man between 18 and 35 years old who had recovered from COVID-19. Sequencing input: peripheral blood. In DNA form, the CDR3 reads TGTGCCAGCAGCGGTGGGGGACTAGCGGCAGGGGATGAGCAGTTCTTC. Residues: CASSGGGLAAGDEQFF. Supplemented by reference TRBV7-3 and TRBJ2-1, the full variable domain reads GAGVSQTPSNKVTEKGKYVELRCDPISGHTALYWYRQSLGQGPEFLIYFQGTGAADDSGLPNDRFFAVRPEGSVSTLKIQRTERGDSAVYLCASSGGGLAAGDEQFFGPGTRLTVL.